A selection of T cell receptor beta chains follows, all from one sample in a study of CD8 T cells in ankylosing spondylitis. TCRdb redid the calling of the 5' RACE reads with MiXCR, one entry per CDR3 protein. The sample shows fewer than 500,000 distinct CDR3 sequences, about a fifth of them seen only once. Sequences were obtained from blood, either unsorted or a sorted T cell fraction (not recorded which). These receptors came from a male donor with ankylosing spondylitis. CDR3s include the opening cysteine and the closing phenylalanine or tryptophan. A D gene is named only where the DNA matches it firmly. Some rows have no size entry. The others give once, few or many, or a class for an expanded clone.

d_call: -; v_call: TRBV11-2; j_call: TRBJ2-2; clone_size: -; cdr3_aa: CASSSPGWELFF; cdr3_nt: TGTGCCAGCAGCTCCCCGGGTTGGGAGCTGTTTTTT
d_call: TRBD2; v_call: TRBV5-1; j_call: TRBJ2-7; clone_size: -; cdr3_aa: CASSWASGSHEQYF; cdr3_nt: TGCGCCAGCAGCTGGGCTAGCGGGAGCCACGAGCAGTACTTC
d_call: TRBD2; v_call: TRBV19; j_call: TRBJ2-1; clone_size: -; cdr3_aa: CASAIRKLAAYNEQFF; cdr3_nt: TGTGCCAGTGCCATCCGAAAACTAGCGGCATACAATGAGCAGTTCTTC
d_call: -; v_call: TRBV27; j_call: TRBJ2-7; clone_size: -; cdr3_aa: CASSFRIPISYEQYF; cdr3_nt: TGTGCCAGCAGTTTCCGGATCCCAATCTCCTACGAGCAGTACTTC
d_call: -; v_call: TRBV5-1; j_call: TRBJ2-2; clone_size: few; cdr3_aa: CASSMDGQTNTGELFF; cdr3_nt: TGCGCCAGCAGCATGGACGGACAAACGAACACCGGGGAGCTGTTTTTT
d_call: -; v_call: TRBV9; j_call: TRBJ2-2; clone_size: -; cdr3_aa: CASSVASAENTGELFF; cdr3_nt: TGTGCCAGCAGCGTAGCCTCGGCAGAGAACACCGGGGAGCTGTTTTTT
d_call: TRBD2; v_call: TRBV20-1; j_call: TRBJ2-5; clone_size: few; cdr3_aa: CSASPGGFMGTQYF; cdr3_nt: TGCAGTGCTTCCCCGGGGGGGTTTATGGGGACCCAGTACTTC
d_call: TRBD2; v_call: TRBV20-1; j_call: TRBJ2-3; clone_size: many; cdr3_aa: CSASLASGFTDTQYF; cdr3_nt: TGCAGTGCTTCGCTCGCTAGCGGCTTTACAGATACGCAGTATTTT
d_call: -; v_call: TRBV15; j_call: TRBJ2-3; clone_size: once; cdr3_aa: CATSKGSRATATQYF; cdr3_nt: TGTGCCACCAGCAAGGGGAGCAGGGCGACAGCTACGCAGTATTTT
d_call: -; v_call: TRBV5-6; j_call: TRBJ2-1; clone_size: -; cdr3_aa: CASSLAGTVSYNEQFF; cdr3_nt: TGTGCCAGCAGCTTGGCCGGAACAGTGTCCTACAATGAGCAGTTCTTC
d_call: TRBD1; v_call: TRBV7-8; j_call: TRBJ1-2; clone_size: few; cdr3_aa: CASSLETTGIYGYTF; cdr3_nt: TGTGCCAGCAGCTTAGAGACGACAGGGATCTATGGCTACACCTTC
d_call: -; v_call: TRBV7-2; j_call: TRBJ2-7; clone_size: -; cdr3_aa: CASSPLGGSYEQYF; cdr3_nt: TGTGCCAGCAGCCCTTTAGGTGGTTCCTACGAGCAGTACTTC
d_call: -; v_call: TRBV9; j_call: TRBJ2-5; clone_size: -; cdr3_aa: CASSVAQGRRWETQYF; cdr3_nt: TGTGCCAGCAGCGTAGCCCAGGGGAGGCGTTGGGAGACCCAGTACTTC
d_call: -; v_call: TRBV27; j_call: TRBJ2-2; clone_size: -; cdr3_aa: CASSSQGPYTGELFF; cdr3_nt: TGTGCCAGCAGTTCTCAGGGGCCCTACACCGGGGAGCTGTTTTTT
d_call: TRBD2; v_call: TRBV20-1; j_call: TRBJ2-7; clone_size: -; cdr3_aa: CSAWTSGRAHEQYF; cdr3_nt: TGCAGTGCCTGGACTAGCGGGAGGGCCCACGAGCAGTACTTC
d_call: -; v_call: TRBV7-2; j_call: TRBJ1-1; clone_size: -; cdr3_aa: CASSLKAGTSGNTEAFF; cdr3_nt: TGTGCCAGCAGCTTGAAGGCGGGGACGTCGGGGAACACTGAAGCTTTCTTT
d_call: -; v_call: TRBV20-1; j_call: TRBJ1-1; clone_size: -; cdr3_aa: CSARDQGMEAFF; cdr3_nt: TGCAGTGCTAGAGATCAGGGAATGGAAGCTTTCTTT
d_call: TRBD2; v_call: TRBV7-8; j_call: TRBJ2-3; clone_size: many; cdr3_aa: CASSYLLAGETDTQYF; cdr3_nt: TGTGCCAGCAGCTATCTCCTGGCGGGAGAAACAGATACGCAGTATTTT
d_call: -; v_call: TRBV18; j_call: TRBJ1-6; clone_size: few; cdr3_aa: CASSLKDDSSPLHF; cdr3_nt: TGTGCCAGCTCACTAAAAGACGACTCTTCACCCCTCCACTTT
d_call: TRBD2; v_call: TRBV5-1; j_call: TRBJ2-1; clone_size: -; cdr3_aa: CASSPSGNEQFF; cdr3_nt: TGCGCCAGCAGCCCTAGCGGGAATGAGCAGTTCTTC
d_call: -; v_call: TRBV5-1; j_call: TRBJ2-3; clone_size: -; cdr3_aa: CASSSGALASTDTQYF; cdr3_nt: TGCGCCAGCAGCTCCGGCGCTCTAGCATCCACAGATACGCAGTATTTT
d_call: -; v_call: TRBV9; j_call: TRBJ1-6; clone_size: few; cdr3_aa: CASSVVQNSPLHF; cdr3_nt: TGTGCCAGCAGCGTAGTTCAAAATTCACCCCTCCACTTT
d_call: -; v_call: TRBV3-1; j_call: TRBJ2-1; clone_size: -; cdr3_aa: CASSQIRDVHNEQFF; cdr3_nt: TGTGCCAGCAGCCAAATCCGGGACGTACACAATGAGCAGTTCTTC
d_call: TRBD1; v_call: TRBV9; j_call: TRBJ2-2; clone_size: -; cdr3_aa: CASSVGQGGPGELFF; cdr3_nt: TGTGCCAGCAGCGTAGGACAGGGTGGCCCCGGGGAGCTGTTTTTT
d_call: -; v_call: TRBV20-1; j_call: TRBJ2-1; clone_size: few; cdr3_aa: CSAREVSRQFF; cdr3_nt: TGCAGTGCTAGAGAAGTAAGCAGGCAGTTCTTC
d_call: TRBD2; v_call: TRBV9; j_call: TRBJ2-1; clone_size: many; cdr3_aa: CASSVGGTSGIEVHNEQFF; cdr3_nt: TGTGCCAGCAGCGTAGGAGGGACTAGCGGGATAGAAGTCCACAATGAGCAGTTCTTC